This is a list of T cell receptor beta chains from one sample in a study of OX40 agonist ivuxolimab in advanced cancers. Sequenced by immunoSEQ multiplex PCR; TCRdb stores in-frame clones only, minus some. The sample shows roughly 20,000 clones, about four fifths of them seen only once. Sample: CD4+ or CD8+ T cells sorted from blood, taken in a trial of the OX40 agonist ivuxolimab. These receptors were obtained from an adult with an advanced solid tumor such as melanoma, head and neck, liver or kidney cancer. Both conserved end residues are part of each CDR3. D genes are given only for firm matches. Clone size is not always given. Where it is, it says once, few, many or a class for expanded clones.

clone_size: few; v_call: TRBV4-3; d_call: -; j_call: TRBJ1-2; cdr3_nt: TGCGCCAGCAGCCAAGGGTCCGGGGGGTCCCAAACTAATGGCTACACCTTC; cdr3_aa: CASSQGSGGSQTNGYTF
clone_size: -; v_call: TRBV9; d_call: -; j_call: TRBJ2-2; cdr3_nt: TGTGCCAGCAGCGTAAACACCGGGGAGCTGTTTTTT; cdr3_aa: CASSVNTGELFF
clone_size: -; v_call: TRBV28; d_call: -; j_call: TRBJ2-7; cdr3_nt: TGTGCCAGCAGTGCGAACAGAGCCTACGAGCAGTACTTC; cdr3_aa: CASSANRAYEQYF
clone_size: -; v_call: TRBV5-6; d_call: -; j_call: TRBJ2-1; cdr3_nt: TGTGCCAGCAGCTTGGCGGCCAGCCCCTACAATGAGCAGTTCTTC; cdr3_aa: CASSLAASPYNEQFF
clone_size: -; v_call: TRBV19; d_call: TRBD1; j_call: TRBJ2-6; cdr3_nt: TGTGCCAGTAGAGAGACAGGGGGAATACGTGGGGCCAACGTCCTGACTTTC; cdr3_aa: CASRETGGIRGANVLTF
clone_size: -; v_call: TRBV27; d_call: -; j_call: TRBJ1-1; cdr3_nt: TGTGCCAGCAGTTTATCGGGGAGCACTGAAGCTTTCTTT; cdr3_aa: CASSLSGSTEAFF
clone_size: -; v_call: TRBV7-8; d_call: TRBD2; j_call: TRBJ2-1; cdr3_nt: TGTGCCAGCAGCTCCCGCGGGACTAGCGTTTACAATGAGCAGTTCTTC; cdr3_aa: CASSSRGTSVYNEQFF
clone_size: -; v_call: TRBV9; d_call: -; j_call: TRBJ1-6; cdr3_nt: TGTGCCAGCGGAGAGACGGGCCGAGGAAAGGGTAATTCACCCCTCCACTTT; cdr3_aa: CASGETGRGKGNSPLHF
clone_size: -; v_call: TRBV9; d_call: TRBD1; j_call: TRBJ1-5; cdr3_nt: TGTGCCAGCAGCAAGGGACAGGGCAATCAGCCCCAGCATTTT; cdr3_aa: CASSKGQGNQPQHF
clone_size: -; v_call: TRBV7-6; d_call: -; j_call: TRBJ2-3; cdr3_nt: TGTGCCAGCAGCTTAGGACTCCGCACAGATACGCAGTATTTT; cdr3_aa: CASSLGLRTDTQYF
clone_size: -; v_call: TRBV4-3; d_call: -; j_call: TRBJ2-1; cdr3_nt: TGCGCCAGCAGCCAAGACGGGATGGCCTTCACGAATGAGCAGTTCTTC; cdr3_aa: CASSQDGMAFTNEQFF
clone_size: -; v_call: TRBV9; d_call: TRBD1; j_call: TRBJ1-1; cdr3_nt: TGTGCCAGCAGCCTCGGGACAGGGAGGCTGAGCACTGAAGCTTTCTTT; cdr3_aa: CASSLGTGRLSTEAFF
clone_size: -; v_call: TRBV6-5; d_call: -; j_call: TRBJ2-1; cdr3_nt: TGTGCCAGCACCGCGAGGGGCCAAAATAACAATGAGCAGTTCTTC; cdr3_aa: CASTARGQNNNEQFF
clone_size: once; v_call: TRBV15; d_call: -; j_call: TRBJ1-5; cdr3_nt: TGTGCCACCAGCAGAGCGGGGGTGCGTCAGCCCCAGCATTTT; cdr3_aa: CATSRAGVRQPQHF
clone_size: -; v_call: TRBV28; d_call: -; j_call: TRBJ1-1; cdr3_nt: TGTGCCAGCAGTTTATTCGACGCTGGGAACACTGAAGCTTTCTTT; cdr3_aa: CASSLFDAGNTEAFF
clone_size: -; v_call: TRBV29-1; d_call: -; j_call: TRBJ1-2; cdr3_nt: TGCAGCGTTGAGGGGGAATTTAACTATGGCTACACCTTC; cdr3_aa: CSVEGEFNYGYTF
clone_size: -; v_call: TRBV15; d_call: TRBD1; j_call: TRBJ1-5; cdr3_nt: TGTGCCACCAGCAGGTTGACAGGGGATCAGCCCCAGCATTTT; cdr3_aa: CATSRLTGDQPQHF
clone_size: -; v_call: TRBV28; d_call: -; j_call: TRBJ2-5; cdr3_nt: TGTGCCAGCAGTTGGGGAGTGGAGACCCAGTACTTC; cdr3_aa: CASSWGVETQYF
clone_size: -; v_call: TRBV28; d_call: TRBD2; j_call: TRBJ2-7; cdr3_nt: TGTGCCAGCACCGCGGGAGGGGGCGGCTACGAGCAGTACTTC; cdr3_aa: CASTAGGGGYEQYF
clone_size: -; v_call: TRBV5-6; d_call: TRBD1; j_call: TRBJ1-1; cdr3_nt: TGTGCCAGCGGAGCCGGGACAGGGATGAACACTGAAGCTTTCTTT; cdr3_aa: CASGAGTGMNTEAFF
clone_size: -; v_call: TRBV5-4; d_call: -; j_call: TRBJ2-7; cdr3_nt: TGTGCCAGCAGCTTGTGGGGGACATTGGGCTACGAGCAGTACTTC; cdr3_aa: CASSLWGTLGYEQYF
clone_size: medium-sized; v_call: TRBV27; d_call: -; j_call: TRBJ2-7; cdr3_nt: TGTGCCAGCAGTTTATATGCTACGACTAGGGACGAGCAGTACTTC; cdr3_aa: CASSLYATTRDEQYF
clone_size: -; v_call: TRBV13; d_call: TRBD2; j_call: TRBJ2-1; cdr3_nt: TGTGCCAGCAGCCCCCAGGGACTAGCGGGCTCCTACAATGAGCAGTTCTTC; cdr3_aa: CASSPQGLAGSYNEQFF
clone_size: -; v_call: TRBV7-9; d_call: -; j_call: TRBJ2-5; cdr3_nt: TGTGCCAGCAGCTTAGTAGTCGGAGGGCCGGAGACCCAGTACTTC; cdr3_aa: CASSLVVGGPETQYF
clone_size: -; v_call: TRBV9; d_call: -; j_call: TRBJ1-4; cdr3_nt: TGTGCCAGCAGCGTAGGAACGGGTGAAAAACTGTTTTTT; cdr3_aa: CASSVGTGEKLFF
clone_size: few; v_call: TRBV4-1; d_call: -; j_call: TRBJ2-1; cdr3_nt: TGCGCCAGCAGCCAAGTCGCGGGTAGCTCCTACAATGAGCAGTTCTTC; cdr3_aa: CASSQVAGSSYNEQFF
clone_size: -; v_call: TRBV7-3; d_call: TRBD2; j_call: TRBJ2-7; cdr3_nt: TGTGCCAGCAGCTTAACAGCCCTAGCGGGTGTCGAGCAGTACTTC; cdr3_aa: CASSLTALAGVEQYF
clone_size: -; v_call: TRBV29-1; d_call: TRBD1; j_call: TRBJ2-7; cdr3_nt: TGCAGCGTTGAAGAGCTAACCGGGACAGACTACGAGCAGTACTTC; cdr3_aa: CSVEELTGTDYEQYF
clone_size: once; v_call: TRBV5-4; d_call: -; j_call: TRBJ1-1; cdr3_nt: TGTGCCAGCAGCGTACAGGGCAGGGAAGCTTTCTTT; cdr3_aa: CASSVQGREAFF
clone_size: -; v_call: TRBV6-6; d_call: TRBD2; j_call: TRBJ2-7; cdr3_nt: TGTGCCAGCAGTTACGGACTAGCGGGAGAAGCCTACGAGCAGTACTTC; cdr3_aa: CASSYGLAGEAYEQYF
clone_size: -; v_call: TRBV10-3; d_call: -; j_call: TRBJ2-1; cdr3_nt: TGTGCCATCAGTGCAGGGAGCTCCTACAATGAGCAGTTCTTC; cdr3_aa: CAISAGSSYNEQFF
clone_size: -; v_call: TRBV30; d_call: -; j_call: TRBJ2-7; cdr3_nt: TGTGCCTGGAGTGTCGTACAGGGTTCCGAGCAGTACTTC; cdr3_aa: CAWSVVQGSEQYF
clone_size: -; v_call: TRBV10-1; d_call: -; j_call: TRBJ2-1; cdr3_nt: TGCGCCAGCAGTGGACAGACCTACAATGAGCAGTTCTTC; cdr3_aa: CASSGQTYNEQFF
clone_size: -; v_call: TRBV29-1; d_call: -; j_call: TRBJ1-2; cdr3_nt: TGCAGCGTTGAAGACCGGCCCCAGACGGGTGGCTACACCTTC; cdr3_aa: CSVEDRPQTGGYTF
clone_size: -; v_call: TRBV19; d_call: -; j_call: TRBJ2-6; cdr3_nt: TGTGCCACGACCGCCGGTTGGGGGGCGTCCGGGGCCAACGTCCTGACTTTC; cdr3_aa: CATTAGWGASGANVLTF
clone_size: -; v_call: TRBV7-8; d_call: TRBD2; j_call: TRBJ2-3; cdr3_nt: TGTGCCAGCAGCCAGACTAGCGAGTGGGAGGGTGGAGATACGCAGTATTTT; cdr3_aa: CASSQTSEWEGGDTQYF
clone_size: -; v_call: TRBV28; d_call: -; j_call: TRBJ1-6; cdr3_nt: TGTGCCAGCAGTTTCGCGACAGCGGATACTTCACCCCTCCACTTT; cdr3_aa: CASSFATADTSPLHF
clone_size: -; v_call: TRBV5-6; d_call: -; j_call: TRBJ1-4; cdr3_nt: TGTGCCAGCAGCTTGGGTCAGGGCCCCGAAAAACTGTTTTTT; cdr3_aa: CASSLGQGPEKLFF
clone_size: medium-sized; v_call: TRBV9; d_call: -; j_call: TRBJ1-1; cdr3_nt: TGTGCCAGCAGCGTAGATCAGGGCGAAGCTTTCTTT; cdr3_aa: CASSVDQGEAFF
clone_size: -; v_call: TRBV4-1; d_call: TRBD1; j_call: TRBJ1-1; cdr3_nt: TGCGCCAGCAGCCCTATAGGGACAGGCTCAACGGCTTTCTTT; cdr3_aa: CASSPIGTGSTAFF
clone_size: -; v_call: TRBV2; d_call: -; j_call: TRBJ1-1; cdr3_nt: TGTGCCAGCAGTGGTCAGTCTGCTGTCATCATGAACACTGAAGCTTTCTTT; cdr3_aa: CASSGQSAVIMNTEAFF
clone_size: medium-sized; v_call: TRBV7-3; d_call: -; j_call: TRBJ2-7; cdr3_nt: TGTGCCAGCAGCTTACAAGCCCTCTCGATTACACCCGTGGAGCAGTACTTC; cdr3_aa: CASSLQALSITPVEQYF
clone_size: -; v_call: TRBV2; d_call: TRBD1; j_call: TRBJ1-1; cdr3_nt: TGTGCCAGCGCGGACAGGCATAACACTGAAGCTTTCTTT; cdr3_aa: CASADRHNTEAFF